These 15 T cell receptor beta chains originate from one sample sequenced in a study of T cells in localized non-small cell lung cancer. The protocol was immunoSEQ multiplex PCR, while the TCRdb copy is restricted to in-frame clones and leaves out a portion. Altogether approximately 22,000 clones are present, around 90% being singletons, with the ten largest covering under 7.5%. This specimen consisted of peripheral blood, obtained before any cancer treatment. Every receptor here comes from a male donor aged 60 or over with stage I squamous cell lung carcinoma.

The count of this clone is one. The V and J genes are TRBV27 and TRBJ2-7; 9 bases match TRBD2. The CDR3 totals 15 residues. J was trimmed by 0 bases and V by 6 bases; bases with no gene match: 6. Germline loops: CDR1 MNHEY, CDR2 SMNVEV (reference sequence). In nucleotides, the CDR3 is TGTGCCAGCAGCCCTAGCGGGGACGGCTCCTACGAGCAGTACTTC. It yields the protein CASSPSGDGSYEQYF.

The chain recombines TRBV28 with TRBJ1-1; D perhaps matches TRBD1 (5 bases). Germline V lookup: CDR1 MDHEN, CDR2 SYDVKM. V lost 7 bases and J 2 bases, leaving 14 bases between the germline ends. The CDR3 consists of 14 residues. CDR3: CASNPGTFNTEAFF. The CDR3 coding sequence is TGTGCCAGCAATCCCGGGACGTTCAACACTGAAGCTTTCTTT.

J is TRBJ2-3 and V is TRBV5-4, with 14 bases aligning to TRBD2. Germline V gene lookup returns CDR1 SGHNT and CDR2 YYREEE (reference sequence). Trimming cost V 4 bases and J 2 bases; bases outside gene matches: 3. The CDR3 is made up of 16 amino acids. The CDR3 here is CASSTGLAGDTDTQYF. CDR3 DNA: TGTGCCAGCAGCACGGGACTAGCGGGGGACACAGATACGCAGTATTTT.

This rearrangement joins TRBV19 to TRBJ2-5; unclear D gene. Trimming shortened V by 6 bases and J by 1 base, and 12 bases separated the two germline ends. Germline-derived CDR1 and CDR2 are LNHDA and SQIVND (reference sequence). The CDR3 has 14 residues. The CDR3, as DNA: TGTGCCAGTAGCTTACGTGCACTCCAAGAGACCCAGTACTTC. Its translation: CASSLRALQETQYF.

This clone showed up just once. V and J are TRBV7-6 and TRBJ1-5; D not resolved. V was clipped by 5 bases and J by 1 base, with 9 bases between them. Germline V CDR1 and CDR2: SGHVS, FNYEAQ. The CDR3 is made up of 14 amino acids. CDR3 DNA: TGTGCCAGCAGCCCACGGGCGAGCAATCAGCCCCAGCATTTT. Its translation: CASSPRASNQPQHF.

The rearrangement joins TRBV18 to TRBJ2-7; 9 bases line up with TRBD1. The CDR3 loop spans 15 amino acids. Per the germline V gene, CDR1 is KGHSH and CDR2 is LQKENI. After removal of 3 bases from V and 3 bases from J, the junction contained 6 bases not matched to a gene. DNA for the CDR3: TGTGCCAGCTCACCTTCGGGACAGGGACTCTACGAGCAGTACTTC. Amino acid sequence: CASSPSGQGLYEQYF.

This chain links TRBV2 with TRBJ2-2; D is ambiguous. The germline V and J ends were trimmed by 9 bases and 0 bases, with 11 bases remaining between them. The CDR3 has 14 residues. Germline V gene sequence: CDR1 SNHLY, CDR2 FYNNEI. CDR3 amino acids: CASEQEANTGELFF. DNA for the CDR3: TGTGCCAGTGAGCAGGAAGCGAACACCGGGGAGCTGTTTTTT.

This chain connects TRBV19 to TRBJ2-2, with D perhaps assigned TRBD1 or TRBD2 (7 bases each). CDR1 is LNHDA and CDR2 is SQIVND in the germline V gene (reference sequence). CDR3 length: 16 residues. Trimming shortened V by 7 bases and J by 0 bases, and 15 bases separated the two germline ends. The CDR3 DNA reads TGTGCCAGTAAGTGGGAGGGGACAGCGAACACCGGGGAGCTGTTTTTT. It yields the protein CASKWEGTANTGELFF.

This clone has a single count. The DNA for the CDR3 is TGTGCCAGCAGTGGACAGGGGGCACAAGAGACCCAGTACTTC. This gives the protein CASSGQGAQETQYF. The V call is TRBV2, the J call TRBJ2-5, with TRBD1 matching 10 bases. The trim removed 4 bases at V and 2 bases at J, leaving 1 base unmatched. The V gene's germline CDR1 is SNHLY and CDR2 FYNNEI. This CDR3 is built from 14 residues.

V gene TRBV7-9 combines with J gene TRBJ1-5, with D hard to call. V lost 3 bases, J lost 0 bases, and 15 bases lay in between. Per the germline V gene, CDR1 is SEHNR and CDR2 is FQNEAQ (reference sequence). This CDR3 is built from 17 residues. The DNA for the CDR3 is TGTGCCAGCAGCTTCGGCCCGGCAGCAAATAGCAATCAGCCCCAGCATTTT. Translated, it gives CASSFGPAANSNQPQHF.

The CDR3 nucleotides read TGCGCCAGCAGCCAAGGACCTGGAAGCCAGCCCAATCAGCCCCAGCATTTT. Its translation: CASSQGPGSQPNQPQHF. V is TRBV4-1 and J is TRBJ1-5, with D uncertain. Germline CDR1 reads MGHRA; CDR2 reads YSYEKL. V lost 1 base and J lost 3, with 16 bases in between. The CDR3 consists of 17 residues.

This chain uses TRBV5-1 with TRBJ1-6; TRBD1 matches 8 bases. The junction had 5 bases not matched to a gene; V was cut back by 0 bases and J by 9 bases. The CDR3 length is 15 residues. Germline loops: CDR1 SGHRS, CDR2 YFSETQ. The CDR3 sequence: CASSLETGEGSPLHF. The CDR3 nucleotides read TGCGCCAGCAGCTTGGAGACAGGGGAGGGTTCACCCCTCCACTTT.

V usage is TRBV5-1 and J usage is TRBJ1-3; possibly TRBD1 for D (5 bases). CDR1 SGHRS and CDR2 YFSETQ come from the germline V gene. The ends were cut back, 4 bases at V and 3 bases at J, with 17 bases in the middle. The CDR3 length is 16 residues. The CDR3 bases are TGCGCCAGCAGCCCCCGGGACTACCTAGGTGGAAACACCATATATTTT. This codes for CASSPRDYLGGNTIYF.

The chain combines TRBV6-1 with TRBJ1-4; tentatively, D is TRBD1 (5 bases). This CDR3 has 14 amino acids. CDR1 is MNHNS, CDR2 SASEGT, per germline. V was shortened by 5 bases and J by 4 bases, with 11 bases between the two germline ends. CDR3 residues: CASSPGIGNEKLFF. CDR3 bases: TGTGCCAGCAGTCCAGGGATCGGTAATGAAAAACTGTTTTTT.

The chain has TRBV9 and TRBJ1-1; D may be TRBD1 (5 bases). The CDR3 runs 17 residues. Trimming left V 0 bases short and J 1 base short, with 16 bases between. Germline V gene sequence: CDR1 SGDLS, CDR2 YYNGEE. The CDR3 DNA reads TGTGCCAGCAGCGTAGCAGATCCGGGACGTGCGAACACTGAAGCTTTCTTT. Encoded protein: CASSVADPGRANTEAFF.